The 31 T cell receptor beta chains presented below share a single source sample, sequenced in a study of T cells in Graves' hyperthyroidism and ophthalmopathy. Researchers took RNA transcripts and amplified the TCR beta CDR3 regions from them. During a first-round RT-PCR of the TCR CDR3, the HTBI primer set was used. TCRdb ran MiXCR on the multiplex PCR reads and lists one entry per CDR3 protein. Here the sample spans 300,000 or so distinct CDR3 sequences, about 17% being singletons. The sample was blood. The receptor set was obtained from a woman aged 55-70 years with Graves' ophthalmopathy.

Judged by abundance, this clonotype is medium-sized. This sequence joins TRBV3-1 and TRBJ1-1; D remains unclear. V shed 4 bases and J shed 6 bases, with 15 bases lying between them. The length of the CDR3 is 14 residues. Germline values: CDR1 LGHDT, CDR2 YNNKEL (reference sequence). The CDR3 coding sequence is TGTGCCAGCAGCCTTCAGAGAGGGAGACCTGAAGCTTTCTTT. Protein product: CASSLQRGRPEAFF.

This clonotype was detected many times. The CDR3 is CSARDTRGQGSGGYTF. The CDR3 DNA reads TGCAGTGCTAGAGATACAAGGGGACAGGGTTCCGGTGGCTACACCTTC. This chain joins TRBV20-1 and TRBJ1-2; TRBD1 matches at 9 bases. Germline CDR1 is DFQATT and CDR2 is SNEGSKA (reference sequence). The CDR3 is 16 amino acids. The ends lost 0 bases at V and 7 bases at J; junction bases unmatched: 12.

This clonotype was counted at least ten times. This sequence joins TRBV6-2 or TRBV6-3 and TRBJ2-7, with D tentatively TRBD1 (5 bases). The CDR3 is 15 amino acids. Germline lookup yields CDR1 MNHEY and CDR2 SVGEGT. The V end lost 7 bases, the J end lost 0 bases, and 16 bases lay between the germline ends. The CDR3: CASIKGQTLSYEQYF. In DNA, the CDR3 is TGTGCCAGCATTAAGGGGCAGACCCTCTCCTACGAGCAGTACTTC.

The chain carries TRBV14 and TRBJ2-3; no reliable D call. The V gene lost 1 base and the J gene lost 1 base, with 15 bases spanning the gap. From germline, CDR1 is SGHDN and CDR2 FVKESK. The length of the CDR3 is 17 residues. The CDR3 loop is CASSQGSTAYRTDTQYF. CDR3 bases: TGTGCCAGCAGCCAAGGGTCCACAGCTTATCGCACAGATACGCAGTATTTT.

In this sample, this clonotype turned up once. The chain is built from TRBV20-1 and TRBJ2-6; D gene uncertain. Germline-derived CDR1 and CDR2 are DFQATT and SNEGSKA (reference sequence). The CDR3 totals 14 residues. Trimming took 3 bases from V and 0 from J, leaving 6 bases between them. The chain's CDR3 is CSASPISGANVLTF. CDR3 bases: TGCAGTGCTAGTCCCATCTCTGGGGCCAACGTCCTGACTTTC.

A few counts support this clonotype. The V and J genes are TRBV20-1 and TRBJ2-5; 10 positions match TRBD2. V was pared by 6 bases and J by 5 bases, with 3 bases of the junction left unmatched. The CDR3 is 12 amino acids. Germline V gives CDR1 DFQATT, CDR2 SNEGSKA (reference sequence). CDR3: CSAMTSGETQYF. The CDR3 nucleotides read TGCAGTGCCATGACTAGCGGGGAGACCCAGTACTTC.

This chain uses TRBV10-3 with TRBJ2-7; 9 positions match TRBD1. The CDR3 extends over 14 amino acids. V was clipped by 9 bases and J by 5 bases; unmatched bases: 11. CDR1 ENHRY and CDR2 SYGVKD come from the germline V gene. The DNA of the CDR3 is TGTGCCATACAGAGCGGGGACAGGGTCAACGAGCAGTACTTC. Its translation: CAIQSGDRVNEQYF.

This chain uses TRBV20-1 with TRBJ1-3; D remains unclear. V was trimmed by 5 bases and J by 4 bases, leaving 9 bases between them. CDR1 and CDR2 from the germline V gene are DFQATT and SNEGSKA (reference sequence). The CDR3 has 12 residues. DNA of the CDR3: TGCAGTGCTTTAGCCAGGGGAAACACCATATATTTT. Protein sequence: CSALARGNTIYF.

The chain couples TRBV6-6 to TRBJ1-5; 9 bases are a match to TRBD1. The CDR3 contains 16 residues. Germline lookup yields CDR1 MNHNY and CDR2 SVGAGI (reference sequence). Trimming at V came to 0 bases and at J to 6 bases, leaving 6 bases not matched to a gene. CDR3 sequence: CASSYSRDRDGQPQHF. The CDR3 region has the DNA TGTGCCAGCAGTTACTCGCGGGACAGGGACGGTCAGCCCCAGCATTTT.

The chain employs TRBV28 and TRBJ2-3, with TRBD2 as a possible D gene (5 bases). CDR3 length: 14 residues. Trimming cost V 6 bases and J 2 bases, with 12 bases left between them. Germline V lookup: CDR1 MDHEN, CDR2 SYDVKM. In nucleotides, the CDR3 is TGTGCCAGCAGGTCACTAGGGAACACAGATACGCAGTATTTT. As protein: CASRSLGNTDTQYF.

The chain uses TRBV6-2 or TRBV6-3 and TRBJ1-5, with no clear D. This CDR3 comprises 14 residues. V gave up 0 bases and J gave up 0 bases, with 3 bases separating them. Germline V lookup: CDR1 MNHEY, CDR2 SVGEGT. The CDR3 sequence is CASSYSYSNQPQHF. The CDR3 DNA sequence: TGTGCCAGCAGTTACTCGTATAGCAATCAGCCCCAGCATTTT.

This sequence joins TRBV12-3 or TRBV12-4 and TRBJ2-7; 11 bases fit TRBD1. This CDR3 is 14 amino acids long. V lost 3 bases, J lost 8 bases, and 6 bases stayed unmatched. The CDR3 DNA follows: TGTGCCAGCAGTTTTGGCGGGACAGGGGGGAAGCAGTACTTC. Encoded protein: CASSFGGTGGKQYF.

With respect to this clonotype: A much larger clone lies one base from this, so it may be a read error. The chain is built from TRBV7-9 and TRBJ2-2; the D gene is possibly TRBD1 (5 bases). Germline values: CDR1 SEHNR, CDR2 FQNEAQ (reference sequence). The CDR3 runs to 14 residues. The CDR3 sequence is CVSSRGHPTGELFF. For the CDR3, the DNA is TGTGTCAGCAGCCGAGGACACCCCACCGGGGAGCTGTTTTTT.

This clonotype was observed many times. The gene calls are TRBV2 and TRBJ2-2; D not certain. The CDR3 runs 16 residues. Germline V gene sequence: CDR1 SNHLY, CDR2 FYNNEI. Trimming took off 5 bases at V and 7 bases at J, with 20 bases between the two ends. CDR3: CASSKWVSETYGELFF. In DNA form, the CDR3 reads TGTGCCAGCAGTAAATGGGTGTCAGAGACGTACGGGGAGCTGTTTTTT.

The J gene is TRBJ2-7, the V gene TRBV6-1; 8 bases align to TRBD1. Germline CDR1 is MNHNS and CDR2 is SASEGT. With 6 bases clipped from V and 3 bases from J, the junction kept 4 bases outside the gene matches. The CDR3 loop spans 13 amino acids. Here the CDR3 reads CASSKQGVYEQYF. The DNA for the CDR3 is TGTGCCAGCAGCAAACAGGGGGTCTACGAGCAGTACTTC.

This clonotype was detected only a few times. The chain carries TRBV6-1 and TRBJ2-3, with D maybe TRBD1 (5 bases). The germline gives CDR1 MNHNS, CDR2 SASEGT. Trimming left V 4 bases short and J 4 bases short, with 9 bases between. This CDR3 spans 13 amino acids. DNA for the CDR3: TGTGCCAGCAGTGCAGCAGGGTCAGATACGCAGTATTTT. This gives the protein CASSAAGSDTQYF.

The chain carries TRBV15 and TRBJ2-1; no firm D call. V lost 0 bases, J lost 7 bases, and 4 bases lay in between. The CDR3 is 12 amino acids. The V gene's germline CDR1 is LNHNV and CDR2 YYDKDF (reference sequence). The CDR3 DNA sequence: TGTGCCACCAGCAGAGATGCTAATGAGCAGTTCTTC. It translates to CATSRDANEQFF. The variable domain in full, completed from reference TRBV15 and TRBJ2-1, reads DAMVIQNPRYQVTQFGKPVTLSCSQTLNHNVMYWYQQKSSQAPKLLFHYYDKDFNNEADTPDNFQSRRPNTSFCFLDIRSPGLGDTAMYLCATSRDANEQFFGPGTRLTVL.

This clonotype appeared many times. The chain uses TRBV28 and TRBJ2-2, with D tentatively TRBD1 (5 bases). Germline V gene sequence: CDR1 MDHEN, CDR2 SYDVKM. V lost 3 bases, J lost 2 bases, and 16 bases lay in between. This CDR3 is built from 17 residues. CDR3 residues: CASSLGRVVVNTGELFF. The CDR3 bases are TGTGCCAGCAGTTTGGGCAGGGTAGTTGTTAACACCGGGGAGCTGTTTTTT. The full variable domain, completed using reference TRBV28 and TRBJ2-2, is DVKVTQSSRYLVKRTGEKVFLECVQDMDHENMFWYRQDPGLGLRLIYFSYDVKMKEKGDIPEGYSVSREKKERFSLILESASTNQTSMYLCASSLGRVVVNTGELFFGEGSRLTVL.

The chain carries TRBV30 and TRBJ2-1; D not resolved. This CDR3 comprises 14 residues. Deletions cut 0 bases from V and 5 bases from J, with 11 bases between. From germline, CDR1 is GTSNPN and CDR2 SVGIG (reference sequence). CDR3 nucleotides: TGTGCCTGGAGTGTACGTGGGCAGGACAATGAGCAGTTCTTC. Residues: CAWSVRGQDNEQFF.

The V and J genes are TRBV28 and TRBJ2-3; D unresolved. V lost 6 bases and J 4 bases, leaving 8 bases between the germline ends. Germline CDR1 MDHEN, CDR2 SYDVKM. The CDR3 consists of 12 residues. The CDR3 region has the DNA TGTGCCAGCAGGGTGGCCTCAGATACGCAGTATTTT. As protein: CASRVASDTQYF.

This clonotype was detected many times. This chain uses TRBV7-9 with TRBJ2-1; D might be TRBD2 (6 bases). The V and J ends lost 7 bases and 5 bases respectively, with 15 bases between them. In germline, CDR1 is SEHNR, CDR2 FQNEAQ (reference sequence). The CDR3 extends over 14 amino acids. The chain's CDR3 is CASNIAVAHNEQFF. CDR3 in DNA: TGTGCCAGCAACATAGCGGTGGCCCACAATGAGCAGTTCTTC.

This clonotype occurred many times. The rearrangement links TRBV28 to TRBJ1-5; 8 bases fit TRBD1. Germline V gene sequence: CDR1 MDHEN, CDR2 SYDVKM. Trimming cost V 6 bases and J 3 bases; bases outside gene matches: 7. CDR3 length: 15 residues. In DNA form, the CDR3 reads TGTGCCAGCAGCCTTCCGGGACAGGTCAATCAGCCCCAGCATTTT. It codes for CASSLPGQVNQPQHF.

This clonotype has ten or more counts. The chain carries TRBV3-1 and TRBJ2-1; D is ambiguous. Germline assignment: CDR1 LGHDT and CDR2 YNNKEL (reference sequence). There are 12 residues in the CDR3. V gave up 4 bases and J gave up 5 bases, with 6 bases separating them. The CDR3 region has the DNA TGTGCCAGCAGCCGACGCCACAATGAGCAGTTCTTC. Protein product: CASSRRHNEQFF.

There are many counts of this clonotype. The CDR3 reads CASSPRLAGSESSYNEQFF. DNA for the CDR3: TGTGCCAGCAGCCCTAGACTAGCGGGGTCCGAGAGCTCCTACAATGAGCAGTTCTTC. The rearrangement links TRBV6-1 to TRBJ2-1, with 11 positions matching TRBD2. CDR3 length equals 19 residues. CDR1 MNHNS and CDR2 SASEGT come from the germline V gene. Trimming cost V 6 bases and J 0 bases; bases outside gene matches: 13.

Worth noting for this clonotype: The junction differs from germline at one of its ends, possibly a read error. The chain combines TRBV20-1 with TRBJ2-5, with a possible D match to TRBD1 (6 bases). CDR3 length equals 18 residues. Germline CDR1 reads DFQATT; CDR2 reads SNEGSKA (reference sequence). The CDR3 sequence is CGARARGTRQYQRETQYF. DNA of the CDR3: TGCGGTGCTAGAGCCCGTGGGACACGACAGTATCAAAGGGAGACCCAGTACTTC.

The genes are TRBV28 and TRBJ2-7; 7 bases map to TRBD1. Germline-derived CDR1 and CDR2 are MDHEN and SYDVKM. V shed 11 bases and J 2 bases; nucleotides not matched to a gene: 9. The CDR3 is 13 amino acids. CDR3 coding DNA: TGTGCCCCAACTGCACAGGGGACCTACGAGCAGTACTTC. It specifies CAPTAQGTYEQYF.

Only a few counts were recorded for this clonotype. This sequence joins TRBV25-1 and TRBJ2-1; 7 bases are shared with TRBD2. The CDR3 is 15 amino acids. The ends lost 4 bases at V and 3 bases at J; junction bases unmatched: 6. Germline V gives CDR1 MGHDK, CDR2 SYGVNS. The CDR3 region has the DNA TGTGCCAGCAGTGCCGGGGAGGGAATCTACAATGAGCAGTTCTTC. Its protein is CASSAGEGIYNEQFF. Combining the CDR3 with reference TRBV25-1 and TRBJ2-1 gives the whole variable domain EADIYQTPRYLVIGTGKKITLECSQTMGHDKMYWYQQDPGMELHLIHYSYGVNSTEKGDLSSESTVSRIRTEHFPLTLESARPSHTSQYLCASSAGEGIYNEQFFGPGTRLTVL.

This chain joins TRBV7-3 and TRBJ2-2; D possibly corresponds to TRBD1 (5 bases). The germline V gene encodes CDR1 SGHTA and CDR2 FQGTGA. The V end lost 4 bases, the J end lost 7 bases, and 10 bases lay between the germline ends. The CDR3 spans 13 residues. The CDR3, as DNA: TGTGCCAGCAGCTCCTACAGGAGCGGGGAGCTGTTTTTT. The encoded protein is CASSSYRSGELFF.

This chain links TRBV10-2 with TRBJ2-1; 9 nucleotides match TRBD2. The CDR3 extends over 16 amino acids. The germline V gene encodes CDR1 WSHSY and CDR2 SAAADI. Germline trimming cut 0 bases from V and 9 bases from J; bases unmatched to any gene: 9. CDR3 sequence (DNA): TGCGCCAGCAGTGAGTCCGCTAGCGGGATAGGCACTGAGCAGTTCTTC. Its protein is CASSESASGIGTEQFF.

V gene TRBV7-9 combines with J gene TRBJ2-7; 8 bases agree with TRBD2. CDR3 length: 16 residues. After removal of 8 bases from V and 0 bases from J, the junction contained 12 bases not matched to a gene. In germline, CDR1 is SEHNR, CDR2 FQNEAQ (reference sequence). The CDR3 DNA follows: TGTGCCAGCGGCAAGGGGCGGGGGGTGGCCTCCTACGAGCAGTACTTC. It encodes CASGKGRGVASYEQYF.

At least ten counts were recorded for this clonotype. The CDR3 DNA is TGTGCCAGCAGGGGGCAGGGCCCTCGGGGATATGGCTACACCTTC. This gives the protein CASRGQGPRGYGYTF. This chain uses TRBV28 with TRBJ1-2, with a possible D match to TRBD1 (5 bases). The length of the CDR3 is 15 residues. In germline, CDR1 is MDHEN, CDR2 SYDVKM. Trimming left V 6 bases short and J 5 bases short, with 19 bases between.